This T cell receptor beta chain was identified during a study of T cells after yellow fever vaccination. Study details: Fractions low in cell number were prepared with SMART-Seq v4 Ultra Low Input.

General observations from the study: FACS-sorted repertoires might harbor abundant contaminating clonotypes from the bulk population.

Germline V gene lookup returns CDR1 SNHLY and CDR2 FYNNEI. The CDR3 is made up of 17 amino acids. Trimming shortened V by 6 bases and J by 5 bases, and 25 bases separated the two germline ends. TCR cDNA was made by 5'RACE template switching, adding a universal primer site and UMIs. TCRdb called the 5' RACE reads again in MiXCR, with one record for every CDR3 protein. The sample lists about 73,000 distinct CDR3 sequences; approximately 7.5% were seen once. This clonotype was counted only a few times. Its antigen is unidentified. This sample comprised CD8+ T cells sorted from PBMCs, obtained on the day of the yellow fever booster vaccination. The chain is built from TRBV2 and TRBJ1-1; D is undetermined. The sequence derives from a man aged 30 to 39 who received the YFV17D yellow fever vaccine. The CDR3, as DNA: TGTGCCAGCAGCCTCGGGTTGAGGTCTTCGGGAGGAACTGAAGCTTTCTTT. Translating gives CASSLGLRSSGGTEAFF.